The 25 T cell receptor beta chains listed next were all sequenced from one sample in a study of siplizumab effects on memory and regulatory T cells. Here immunoSEQ multiplex PCR was the method, and the copy in TCRdb shows in-frame clones only, minus some. The profile shows roughly 120,000 clones, roughly 94% of them singletons. The source material was non-Treg CD4+ T cells sorted from blood. These receptor sequences come from a human donor in good health.

In DNA, the CDR3 is TGTGCCAGCTCCGCCGGGATAGCGGGAGACGGGGAGCTGTTTTTT. This translates into CASSAGIAGDGELFF. The J gene is TRBJ2-2, the V gene TRBV18; 9 bases fit TRBD2. The germline V gene has CDR1 KGHSH and CDR2 LQKENI. There are 15 residues in the CDR3. With V trimmed by 6 bases and J by 7 bases, 9 bases remained unmatched.

The chain is built from TRBV6-5 and TRBJ2-3; D unclear. Germline V gives CDR1 MNHEY, CDR2 SVGAGI. V was clipped by 7 bases and J by 2 bases, with 10 bases between them. This CDR3 comprises 13 residues. CDR3 nucleotides: TGTGCCAGCAACCGAGTACCCACAGATACGCAGTATTTT. Residues: CASNRVPTDTQYF.

The chain employs TRBV19 and TRBJ2-3; D assignment may be TRBD1 or TRBD2 (5 bases each). CDR3 size: 13 residues. V was pared by 6 bases and J by 11 bases, with 18 bases between. Looked up from germline, CDR1 is LNHDA and CDR2 is SQIVND (reference sequence). CDR3 amino acids: CASSTPGPRKQYF. Written as DNA, the CDR3 is TGTGCCAGTAGCACTCCGGGACCCAGGAAGCAGTATTTT.

The DNA of the CDR3 is TGTGCCAGCAGCTTAAGAGGATTCGGGGAGCTGTTTTTT. Protein sequence: CASSLRGFGELFF. The rearrangement links TRBV7-3 to TRBJ2-2; D gene ambiguous. The CDR3 has 13 residues. V lost 1 base, J lost 7 bases, and 7 bases lay in between. Germline V gives CDR1 SGHTA, CDR2 FQGTGA.

V gene TRBV19 combines with J gene TRBJ2-7; 7 bases agree with TRBD1. The CDR3 has 15 residues. CDR1 and CDR2 (germline): LNHDA, SQIVND (reference sequence). V gave up 3 bases and J gave up 3 bases; unmatched junction bases: 8. CDR3 DNA sequence: TGTGCCAGTAGTATGGGGACAGCATTCTACTACGAGCAGTACTTC. Its translation is CASSMGTAFYYEQYF.

This chain connects TRBV6-1 to TRBJ2-7; tentatively, D is TRBD1 (6 bases). Trimming took off 6 bases at V and 4 bases at J, with 13 bases between the two ends. The CDR3 runs 13 residues. Germline values: CDR1 MNHNS, CDR2 SASEGT. The CDR3 coding sequence is TGTGCCAGCAGGCACAGGGCCATTTACGAGCAGTACTTC. It encodes CASRHRAIYEQYF.

This chain joins TRBV4-1 and TRBJ2-1, with D hard to call. With 3 bases removed from V and 0 bases from J, the gap between germline ends came to 12 bases. This CDR3 comprises 16 residues. Germline CDR1 reads MGHRA; CDR2 reads YSYEKL. The CDR3 sequence is CASSHGFFSSYNEQFF. Written as DNA, the CDR3 is TGCGCCAGCAGCCATGGATTTTTCTCCTCCTACAATGAGCAGTTCTTC.

The chain combines TRBV6-5 with TRBJ2-3, with a tentative D call TRBD2 (5 bases). The CDR3 runs 14 residues. V lost 6 bases to trimming and J lost 8 bases, with 18 bases between them. Germline CDR1 and CDR2: MNHEY and SVGAGI. This CDR3 reads CASSPDLRRTTQYF. The CDR3 DNA reads as TGTGCCAGCAGCCCGGACTTACGCCGCACTACGCAGTATTTT.

The chain employs TRBV5-1 and TRBJ2-1, with 13 positions matching TRBD2. The V gene end was trimmed by 7 bases and the J gene end by 8 bases; junction bases not matched to a gene: 3. There are 13 residues in the CDR3. Germline CDR1 reads SGHRS; CDR2 reads YFSETQ. The CDR3 DNA reads TGCGCCAGCGGGACTAGCGGGATCGATGAGCAGTTCTTC. It yields the protein CASGTSGIDEQFF.

The chain uses TRBV18 and TRBJ2-7, with TRBD1 matching over 10 bases. The CDR3 is 15 residues long. The V gene's germline CDR1 is KGHSH and CDR2 LQKENI. V shed 5 bases, J shed 2 bases, and the junction held 6 bases outside the gene matches. This CDR3 is CASSSGQGGTYEQYF. CDR3 bases: TGTGCCAGCTCATCTGGACAGGGGGGGACCTACGAGCAGTACTTC.

This clone appeared a single time. V and J are TRBV14 and TRBJ2-2, with 8 bases fitting TRBD1. Germline-derived CDR1 and CDR2 are SGHDN and FVKESK. The CDR3 has 15 residues. The ends lost 4 bases at V and 4 bases at J; junction bases unmatched: 5. The CDR3 DNA is TGTGCCAGCAGCCTATCGACAGGGGCCACCGGGGAGCTGTTTTTT. Translation: CASSLSTGATGELFF. The full variable domain, in which reference TRBV14 and TRBJ2-2 provide the parts outside the CDR3, is EAGVTQFPSHSVIEKGQTVTLRCDPISGHDNLYWYRRVMGKEIKFLLHFVKESKQDESGMPNNRFLAERTGGTYSTLKVQPAELEDSGVYFCASSLSTGATGELFFGEGSRLTVL.

This clone was observed a single time. The rearrangement joins TRBV18 to TRBJ2-1, with D perhaps assigned TRBD1 or TRBD2 (5 bases each). Per germline, CDR1 KGHSH and CDR2 LQKENI. V dropped 3 bases and J dropped 8 bases, with 11 bases sitting between them. CDR3 length: 13 amino acids. The CDR3 region has the DNA TGTGCCAGCTCACCGCAGGGAGAGGATGAGCAGTTCTTC. As protein: CASSPQGEDEQFF.

The chain combines TRBV7-2 with TRBJ1-1; 7 bases line up with TRBD1. V shed 5 bases, J shed 8 bases, and the junction held 5 bases outside the gene matches. The CDR3 is 12 amino acids. Germline-derived CDR1 and CDR2 are SGHTA and FQGNSA. DNA of the CDR3: TGTGCCAGCAGCCCCCAGGGGGGGGAAGCTTTCTTT. Residues: CASSPQGGEAFF.

The chain links TRBV18 to TRBJ2-7, with 11 bases that match TRBD2. V lost 7 bases, J lost 4 bases, and 9 bases stayed unmatched. Germline values: CDR1 KGHSH, CDR2 LQKENI. The CDR3 covers 15 residues. CDR3 nucleotides: TGTGCCAGCTTGCCTACTAGCGGGGGTCCTTACGAGCAGTACTTC. Its protein product is CASLPTSGGPYEQYF.

The chain employs TRBV30 and TRBJ2-3; 9 bases fit TRBD2. Germline assignment: CDR1 GTSNPN and CDR2 SVGIG (reference sequence). The length of the CDR3 is 14 residues. J lost 8 bases, V lost 5 bases, and 11 bases had no gene match. The CDR3 spells CAWQGAGGGGTQYF. In DNA form, the CDR3 reads TGTGCCTGGCAGGGAGCGGGAGGTGGAGGTACGCAGTATTTT.

The gene calls are TRBV18 and TRBJ2-2; no firm D call. CDR3 size: 12 residues. The germline gives CDR1 KGHSH, CDR2 LQKENI. Trimming cost V 3 bases and J 6 bases, with 5 bases left between them. The CDR3 bases are TGTGCCAGCTCACCTGCTTCCGGGGAGCTGTTTTTT. It encodes CASSPASGELFF.

J is TRBJ1-1 and V is TRBV6-5; D is perhaps TRBD1 (5 bases). V lost 8 bases and J 7 bases, leaving 11 bases between the germline ends. The CDR3 covers 11 residues. CDR1 MNHEY and CDR2 SVGAGI come from the germline V gene. CDR3 amino acids: CASGDRHEAFF. As DNA, the CDR3 is TGTGCCAGCGGTGACAGACATGAAGCTTTCTTT.

The chain has TRBV25-1 and TRBJ2-3; 8 nucleotides align to TRBD1. With V trimmed by 4 bases and J by 0 bases, 6 bases remained unmatched. The CDR3 contains 16 residues. The germline V gene has CDR1 MGHDK and CDR2 SYGVNS. The CDR3: CASSAQGQGSTDTQYF. CDR3 DNA: TGTGCCAGCAGTGCTCAAGGACAGGGTAGCACAGATACGCAGTATTTT.

The rearrangement joins TRBV19 to TRBJ1-5; 7 bases match TRBD1. The CDR3 consists of 15 residues. V shed 0 bases, J shed 4 bases, and the junction held 3 bases outside the gene matches. Germline V gives CDR1 LNHDA, CDR2 SQIVND (reference sequence). The CDR3 sequence: CASSIEGTANQPQHF. CDR3 in DNA: TGTGCCAGTAGTATAGAAGGGACAGCAAATCAGCCCCAGCATTTT.

This chain links TRBV5-4 with TRBJ2-4; possibly TRBD2 for D (7 bases). Per the germline V gene, CDR1 is SGHNT and CDR2 is YYREEE (reference sequence). Trimming pared 2 bases from V and 2 bases from J, leaving 11 bases between. This CDR3 contains 15 residues. The CDR3 reads CASSLGGATKNIQYF. The DNA for the CDR3 is TGTGCCAGCAGCTTAGGGGGGGCAACCAAAAACATTCAGTACTTC.

V and J are TRBV18 and TRBJ1-2; D may be TRBD1 (6 bases). CDR1 and CDR2 (germline): KGHSH, LQKENI. Trimming took 2 bases from V and 5 from J, leaving 12 bases between them. The CDR3 sequence is 14 residues long. The CDR3 reads CASSPGGAGYGYTF. The CDR3 nucleotides are TGTGCCAGCTCACCAGGGGGCGCAGGGTATGGCTACACCTTC. The full variable domain, with the rest looked up from reference TRBV18 and TRBJ1-2, is NAGVMQNPRHLVRRRGQEARLRCSPMKGHSHVYWYRQLPEEGLKFMVYLQKENIIDESGMPKERFSAEFPKEGPSILRIQQVVRGDSAAYFCASSPGGAGYGYTFGSGTRLTVV.

The V and J genes are TRBV6-5 and TRBJ2-5, with unresolved D. Trimming removed 0 bases at V and 4 bases at J, with 12 bases between. The CDR3 loop spans 15 amino acids. The germline V gene encodes CDR1 MNHEY and CDR2 SVGAGI. The CDR3 DNA sequence: TGTGCCAGCAGTTACTCGGTCCTAAGGAGAGAGACCCAGTACTTC. It translates to CASSYSVLRRETQYF.

The chain carries TRBV27 and TRBJ2-3; unclear D gene. The CDR3 has 13 amino acids. V was trimmed by 7 bases and J by 2 bases, leaving 10 bases between them. Germline CDR1 reads MNHEY; CDR2 reads SMNVEV (reference sequence). CDR3 sequence: CASTFGATDTQYF. The DNA for the CDR3 is TGTGCCAGCACTTTCGGTGCCACAGATACGCAGTATTTT.

J is TRBJ2-2 and V is TRBV5-1, with 10 bases identical to TRBD2. The germline V gene has CDR1 SGHRS and CDR2 YFSETQ. This CDR3 has 17 residues. Unmatched junction bases numbered 9, after V lost 2 bases and J lost 5 bases. In nucleotides, the CDR3 is TGCGCCAGCAGCTTTGCCAGCGGGAGGGCGTTTACCGGGGAGCTGTTTTTT. As protein: CASSFASGRAFTGELFF.

The chain carries TRBV5-1 and TRBJ2-1; no clear D. The germline gives CDR1 SGHRS, CDR2 YFSETQ. Trimming cost V 1 base and J 0 bases, with 5 bases left between them. The CDR3 is 14 residues long. The CDR3 nucleotides are TGCGCCAGCAGCTTGTCTAGCTCCTACAATGAGCAGTTCTTC. Protein sequence: CASSLSSSYNEQFF.